This entry is about one T cell receptor beta chain. The sample belongs to a study of blood T cell repertoires in COVID-19. In the authors' methods: Quantification of nucleated cells was approximated via reference gene primer amplification. Some clones are missing from TCRdb's copy, which holds only in-frame ones; the method was immunoSEQ multiplex PCR. V and J calls and clone size are copied from that table; D and trimming were computed from the DNA. Among approximately 210,000 clones listed, approximately 91% were seen once. The V gene's germline CDR1 is SGHRS and CDR2 YFSETQ. With V trimmed by 4 bases and J by 2 bases, 10 bases remained unmatched. The CDR3 loop spans 16 amino acids.

Sequencing input: peripheral blood. The receptor was derived from a man in his forties with acute or convalescent COVID-19. The chain carries TRBV5-1 and TRBJ2-5, with 8 bases fitting TRBD2. The CDR3 spells CASSPGVAGKQETQYF. In nucleotides, the CDR3 is TGCGCCAGCAGCCCCGGGGTAGCGGGGAAGCAAGAGACCCAGTACTTC. Using reference TRBV5-1 and TRBJ2-5 for the parts outside the CDR3, the full variable domain is KAGVTQTPRYLIKTRGQQVTLSCSPISGHRSVSWYQQTPGQGLQFLFEYFSETQRNKGNFPGRFSGRQFSNSRSEMNVSTLELGDSALYLCASSPGVAGKQETQYFGPGTRLLVL.